Presented here are 11 T cell receptor beta chains from one specimen sequenced in a study of cytomegalovirus exposure and HLA in healthy donors. Some clones are missing from TCRdb's copy, which holds only in-frame ones; the method was immunoSEQ multiplex PCR. The sample holds 110,000 to 150,000 clones, 94% seen once. Source material: PBMCs. These receptors originate from a man between 18 and 35 years old in good health and CMV-seropositive.

This sequence joins TRBV7-2 and TRBJ1-5, with TRBD1 identical over 7 bases. Germline V gene data show CDR1 as SGHTA and CDR2 as FQGNSA. CDR3 length: 15 amino acids. Trimming cost V 5 bases and J 4 bases; bases outside gene matches: 8. The CDR3 DNA sequence: TGTGCCAGCAGCCAATGGGACAGCAATAATCAGCCCCAGCATTTT. Its protein product is CASSQWDSNNQPQHF.

This clone was picked up one time. This chain links TRBV7-5 with TRBJ1-2; TRBD1, the D gene given by the table, was not confirmed from the DNA. TRBV7-5 constitutes a pseudogene. This CDR3 is 14 amino acids long. CDR3: CVRNPVQVNYGYTF. CDR3 nucleotide sequence: TGTGTCAGAAACCCCGTACAGGTGAACTATGGCTACACCTTC.

The genes are TRBV19 and TRBJ1-4, with D perhaps TRBD1 (6 bases). Trimming took off 8 bases at V and 10 bases at J, with 14 bases between the two ends. The germline V gene has CDR1 LNHDA and CDR2 SQIVND (reference sequence). The CDR3 sequence is 12 residues long. The CDR3 DNA is TGTGCCAGTCCCAACAGGGCTGGAAAACTGTTTTTT. It specifies CASPNRAGKLFF.

This clone was counted once. V usage is TRBV2 and J usage is TRBJ2-3, with 14 bases identical to TRBD2. CDR3 length: 12 amino acids. The V gene end was trimmed by 4 bases and the J gene end by 13 bases; junction bases not matched to a gene: 1. The V gene's germline CDR1 is SNHLY and CDR2 FYNNEI. The CDR3 DNA reads as TGTGCCAGCAGTGTGACTAGCGGGAGGGAGTATTTT. This translates into CASSVTSGREYF.

The V gene is TRBV11-1, the J gene TRBJ1-4; 7 bases fit TRBD1. V was pared by 8 bases and J by 6 bases, with 9 bases of the junction left unmatched. Per the germline V gene, CDR1 is SGHAT and CDR2 is FQDESV (reference sequence). The CDR3 is made up of 14 amino acids. Here the CDR3 DNA reads TGTGCCAGCGCGGTCGGGCAGGGGGATGAAAAACTGTTTTTT. Protein product: CASAVGQGDEKLFF. Full variable domain (rest looked up from reference TRBV11-1 and TRBJ1-4): EAEVAQSPRYKITEKSQAVAFWCDPISGHATLYWYRQILGQGPELLVQFQDESVVDDSQLPKDRFSAERLKGVDSTLKIQPAELGDSAMYLCASAVGQGDEKLFFGSGTQLSVL.

This clone was detected once. The J gene is TRBJ1-1, the V gene TRBV5-1; 11 bases line up with TRBD1. There are 13 residues in the CDR3. Germline lookup yields CDR1 SGHRS and CDR2 YFSETQ. V was pared by 5 bases and J by 3 bases, with 0 bases of the junction left unmatched. The CDR3 nucleotides read TGCGCCAGCAGGGGACAGGGGGACACTGAAGCTTTCTTT. It translates to CASRGQGDTEAFF.

This clone was recorded once. The gene calls are TRBV5-6 and TRBJ1-2; D unresolved. Between the trimmed V and J ends, which lost 5 bases and 5 bases, there was a span of 13 bases. Germline assignment: CDR1 SGHDT and CDR2 YYEEEE. The CDR3 has 13 amino acids. CDR3 DNA: TGTGCCAGCAGTCCCGGGTCGGGGTATGGCTACACCTTC. Its translation: CASSPGSGYGYTF.

The chain is built from TRBV5-1 and TRBJ2-3; TRBD2 matches 9 bases. The CDR3 has 14 residues. Germline V gives CDR1 SGHRS, CDR2 YFSETQ. V lost 7 bases, J lost 4 bases, and 7 bases stayed unmatched. In DNA, the CDR3 is TGCGCCAGCCATTCTAGCGGGACCGCAGATACGCAGTATTTT. Protein: CASHSSGTADTQYF.

The V and J genes are TRBV10-3 and TRBJ1-1; 7 bases match TRBD1. The J segment lost 1 base and the V segment lost 8 bases, leaving 10 bases of the junction unmatched. CDR1 ENHRY and CDR2 SYGVKD come from the germline V gene. The CDR3 spans 15 residues. The CDR3 bases are TGTGCCATCGGGTACCCGGGACAGAAGAACACTGAAGCTTTCTTT. It encodes CAIGYPGQKNTEAFF.

V is TRBV2 and J is TRBJ1-5; a weak D match, TRBD1 (5 bases). V was shortened by 6 bases and J by 0 bases, with 12 bases between the two germline ends. This CDR3 spans 15 amino acids. Germline assignment: CDR1 SNHLY and CDR2 FYNNEI. CDR3 sequence (DNA): TGTGCCAGCAGGCGGGGGGGGAATAGCAATCAGCCCCAGCATTTT. Protein sequence: CASRRGGNSNQPQHF.

The rearrangement uses TRBV19 and TRBJ2-1; 14 nucleotides line up with TRBD2. The CDR3 extends over 14 amino acids. Germline V lookup: CDR1 LNHDA, CDR2 SQIVND (reference sequence). V gave up 7 bases and J gave up 8 bases; unmatched junction bases: 4. Written as DNA, the CDR3 is TGTGCCAGTAAGGGGACTAGCGGGAGCTATGAGCAGTTCTTC. This gives the protein CASKGTSGSYEQFF.